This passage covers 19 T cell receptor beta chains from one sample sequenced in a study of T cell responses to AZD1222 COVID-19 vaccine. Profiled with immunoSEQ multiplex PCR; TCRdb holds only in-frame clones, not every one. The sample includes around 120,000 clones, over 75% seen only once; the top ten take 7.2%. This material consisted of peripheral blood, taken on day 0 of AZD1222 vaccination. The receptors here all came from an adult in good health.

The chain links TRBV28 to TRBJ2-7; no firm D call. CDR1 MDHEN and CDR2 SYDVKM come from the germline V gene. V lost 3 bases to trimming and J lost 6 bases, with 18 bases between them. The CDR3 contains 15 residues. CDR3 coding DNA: TGTGCCAGCAGTTTTCTACCGTCGGGTTACGGCGAGCAGTACTTC. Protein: CASSFLPSGYGEQYF.

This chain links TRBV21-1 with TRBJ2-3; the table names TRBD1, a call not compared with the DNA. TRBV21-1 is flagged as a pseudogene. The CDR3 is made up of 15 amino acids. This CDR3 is CAIPTQTGRTDTQYF. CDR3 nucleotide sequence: TGTGCCATCCCTACACAGACAGGGCGCACAGATACGCAGTATTTT.

The CDR3 sequence: CASSPGGEGQALYNSPLHF. The CDR3 DNA sequence: TGTGCCAGCAGTCCTGGCGGGGAAGGACAGGCCCTCTATAATTCACCCCTCCACTTT. The rearrangement links TRBV28 to TRBJ1-6; 7 positions match TRBD1. J lost 3 bases, V lost 5 bases, and 16 bases had no gene match. This CDR3 has 19 amino acids. CDR1 and CDR2 (germline): MDHEN, SYDVKM.

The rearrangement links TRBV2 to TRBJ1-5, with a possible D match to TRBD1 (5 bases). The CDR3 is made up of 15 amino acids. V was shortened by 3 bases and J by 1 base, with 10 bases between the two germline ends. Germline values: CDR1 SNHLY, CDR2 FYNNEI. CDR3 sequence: CASSDGGRSNQPQHF. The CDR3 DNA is TGTGCCAGCAGTGATGGGGGTAGGAGCAATCAGCCCCAGCATTTT.

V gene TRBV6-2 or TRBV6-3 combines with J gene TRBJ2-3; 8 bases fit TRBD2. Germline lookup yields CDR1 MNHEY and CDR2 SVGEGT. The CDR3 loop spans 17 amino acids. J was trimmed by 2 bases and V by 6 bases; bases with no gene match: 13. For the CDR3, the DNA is TGTGCCAGCAGCCGACCCTTAGCGGGACTTCCCACAGATACGCAGTATTTT. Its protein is CASSRPLAGLPTDTQYF.

CDR3 in amino acids: CASRPPGRRGGDTGELFF. The CDR3 nucleotides are TGTGCCAGCCGACCCCCGGGTAGGAGAGGGGGGGACACCGGGGAGCTGTTTTTT. The V gene is TRBV11-2, the J gene TRBJ2-2, with D possibly being TRBD2 (7 bases). The length of the CDR3 is 18 residues. V lost 8 bases and J lost 3, with 25 bases in between. The germline V gene has CDR1 SGHAT and CDR2 FQNNGV.

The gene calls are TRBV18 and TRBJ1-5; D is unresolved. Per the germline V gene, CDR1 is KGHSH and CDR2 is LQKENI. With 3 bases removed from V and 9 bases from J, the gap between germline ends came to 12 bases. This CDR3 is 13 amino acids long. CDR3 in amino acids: CASSPDIAGPQHF. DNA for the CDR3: TGTGCCAGCTCACCTGATATCGCCGGGCCCCAGCATTTT. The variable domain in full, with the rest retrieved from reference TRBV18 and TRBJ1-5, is NAGVMQNPRHLVRRRGQEARLRCSPMKGHSHVYWYRQLPEEGLKFMVYLQKENIIDESGMPKERFSAEFPKEGPSILRIQQVVRGDSAAYFCASSPDIAGPQHFGDGTRLSIL.

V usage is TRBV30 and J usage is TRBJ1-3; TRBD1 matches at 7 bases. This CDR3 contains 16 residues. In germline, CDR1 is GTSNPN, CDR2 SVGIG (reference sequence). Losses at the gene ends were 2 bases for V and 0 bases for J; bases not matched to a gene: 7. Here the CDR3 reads CAWSYPGQHSGNTIYF. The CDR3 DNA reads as TGTGCCTGGAGTTACCCGGGACAGCACTCTGGAAACACCATATATTTT.

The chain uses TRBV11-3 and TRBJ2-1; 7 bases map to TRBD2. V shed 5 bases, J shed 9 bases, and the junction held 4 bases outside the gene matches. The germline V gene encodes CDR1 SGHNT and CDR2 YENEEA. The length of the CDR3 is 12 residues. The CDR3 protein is CASSREGSEQFF. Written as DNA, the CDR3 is TGTGCCAGCAGCAGGGAGGGGAGTGAGCAGTTCTTC.

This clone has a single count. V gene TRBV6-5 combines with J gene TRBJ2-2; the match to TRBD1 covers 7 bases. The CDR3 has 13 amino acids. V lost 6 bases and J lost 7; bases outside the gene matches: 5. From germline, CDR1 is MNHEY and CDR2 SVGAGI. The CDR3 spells CASRPQGFGELFF. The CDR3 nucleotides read TGTGCCAGCAGACCACAGGGGTTCGGGGAGCTGTTTTTT.

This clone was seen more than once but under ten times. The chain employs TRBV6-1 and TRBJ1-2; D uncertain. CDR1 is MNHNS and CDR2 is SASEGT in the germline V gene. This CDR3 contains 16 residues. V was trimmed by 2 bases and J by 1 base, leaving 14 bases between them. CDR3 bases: TGTGCCAGCAGTGAAATTATAGGGAGGAATAACTATGGCTACACCTTC. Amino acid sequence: CASSEIIGRNNYGYTF.

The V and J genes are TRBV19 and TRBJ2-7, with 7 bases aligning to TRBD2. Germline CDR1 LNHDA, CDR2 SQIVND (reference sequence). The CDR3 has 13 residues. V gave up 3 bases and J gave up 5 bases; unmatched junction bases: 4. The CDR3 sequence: CASSIPSGHEQYF. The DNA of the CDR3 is TGTGCCAGTAGTATCCCTAGCGGTCACGAGCAGTACTTC.

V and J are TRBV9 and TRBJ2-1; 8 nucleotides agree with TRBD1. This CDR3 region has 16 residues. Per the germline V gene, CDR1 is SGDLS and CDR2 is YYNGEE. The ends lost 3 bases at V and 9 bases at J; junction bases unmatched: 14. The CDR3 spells CASSAGGRTGQIEQFF. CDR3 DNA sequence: TGTGCCAGCAGCGCCGGAGGGCGGACAGGGCAGATTGAGCAGTTCTTC.

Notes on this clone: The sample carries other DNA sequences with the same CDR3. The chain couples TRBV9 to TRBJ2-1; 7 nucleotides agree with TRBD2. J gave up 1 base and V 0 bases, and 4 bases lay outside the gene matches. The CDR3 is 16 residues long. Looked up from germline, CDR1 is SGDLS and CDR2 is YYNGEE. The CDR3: CASSVGGSGSYNEQFF. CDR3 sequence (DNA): TGTGCCAGCAGCGTAGGCGGGAGTGGTTCCTACAATGAGCAGTTCTTC.

The CDR3 nucleotides are TGTGCCAGCAGTTCCAGGGGGCCCAATACGCAGTATTTT. Residues: CASSSRGPNTQYF. V and J are TRBV28 and TRBJ2-3; 8 bases map to TRBD1. The germline V gene encodes CDR1 MDHEN and CDR2 SYDVKM. This CDR3 spans 13 amino acids. The J segment lost 7 bases and the V segment lost 4 bases, leaving 4 bases of the junction unmatched.

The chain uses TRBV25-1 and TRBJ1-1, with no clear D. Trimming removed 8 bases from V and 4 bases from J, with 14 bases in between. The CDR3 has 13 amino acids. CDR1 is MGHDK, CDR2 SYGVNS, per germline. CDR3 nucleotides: TGTGCCAGCCGCAAGGCGGGGTCCACTGAAGCTTTCTTT. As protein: CASRKAGSTEAFF.

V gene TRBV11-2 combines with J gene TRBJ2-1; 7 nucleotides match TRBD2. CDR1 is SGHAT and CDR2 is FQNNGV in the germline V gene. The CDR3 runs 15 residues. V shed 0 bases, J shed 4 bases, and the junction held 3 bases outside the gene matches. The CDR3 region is CASSLEAGFYNEQFF. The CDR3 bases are TGTGCCAGCAGCTTAGAAGCGGGATTTTACAATGAGCAGTTCTTC.

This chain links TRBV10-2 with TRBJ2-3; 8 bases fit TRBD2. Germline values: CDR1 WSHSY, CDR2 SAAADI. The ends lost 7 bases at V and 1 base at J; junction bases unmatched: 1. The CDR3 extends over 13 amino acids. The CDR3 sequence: CASNGGGTDTQYF. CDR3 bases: TGCGCCAGCAACGGGGGGGGCACAGATACGCAGTATTTT.

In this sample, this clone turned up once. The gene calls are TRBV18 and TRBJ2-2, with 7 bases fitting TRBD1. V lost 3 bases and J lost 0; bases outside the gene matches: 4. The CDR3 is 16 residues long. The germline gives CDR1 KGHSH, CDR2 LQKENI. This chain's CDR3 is CASSPIGGPNTGELFF. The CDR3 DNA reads TGTGCCAGCTCACCGATAGGGGGCCCGAACACCGGGGAGCTGTTTTTT.